One sample yielded the 27 T cell receptor beta chains listed below, sequenced in a study of T cells in localized non-small cell lung cancer. The repertoire was sequenced with immunoSEQ multiplex PCR; TCRdb's copy has only in-frame clones and lacks some. The sample yields about 82,000 clones, 60% to 85% seen once. The material sequenced was PBMCs, taken before any cancer treatment. Receptor source: a man aged 40 to 70 with stage II squamous cell lung carcinoma.

This clone turned up a few times. CDR3 DNA sequence: TGCAGCGTTGAGGCAGGCATTCCCTACGAGCAGTACTTC. Translation gives CSVEAGIPYEQYF. This chain links TRBV29-1 with TRBJ2-7, with D uncertain. From germline, CDR1 is SQVTM and CDR2 ANQGSEA. The CDR3 contains 13 residues. The ends were cut back, 3 bases at V and 2 bases at J, with 11 bases in the middle.

The chain joins TRBV28 to TRBJ1-5, with 9 bases fitting TRBD1. The CDR3 consists of 16 residues. Germline CDR1 MDHEN, CDR2 SYDVKM. The V and J ends lost 6 bases and 1 base, in that order; junction bases with no gene match: 7. CDR3 nucleotide sequence: TGTGCCAGCAGGTATACACAGGGGGCGAGCAATCAGCCCCAGCATTTT. It yields the protein CASRYTQGASNQPQHF.

This clone was recorded at least ten times. This chain joins TRBV7-2 and TRBJ2-1, with TRBD2 identical over 15 bases. The CDR3 length is 18 residues. With V trimmed by 1 base and J by 4 bases, 5 bases remained unmatched. Germline V gene data show CDR1 as SGHTA and CDR2 as FQGNSA. DNA of the CDR3: TGTGCCAGCAGCTTAGAGGGGACTAGCGGGAGGTATTACAATGAGCAGTTCTTC. Its protein is CASSLEGTSGRYYNEQFF. The variable domain in full, completed from reference TRBV7-2 and TRBJ2-1, reads GAGVSQSPSNKVTEKGKDVELRCDPISGHTALYWYRQSLGQGLEFLIYFQGNSAPDKSGLPSDRFSAERTGGSVSTLTIQRTQQEDSAVYLCASSLEGTSGRYYNEQFFGPGTRLTVL.

V gene TRBV5-1 combines with J gene TRBJ2-1, with 8 positions matching TRBD2. With 2 bases clipped from V and 6 bases from J, the junction kept 7 bases outside the gene matches. The CDR3 has 15 residues. CDR1 and CDR2 from the germline V gene are SGHRS and YFSETQ. The chain's CDR3 is CASSLRREGLNEQFF. The DNA of the CDR3 is TGCGCCAGCAGCTTACGACGGGAGGGCCTCAATGAGCAGTTCTTC.

This clone occurred a few times. J is TRBJ2-1 and V is TRBV7-9; weak D call: TRBD1 (6 bases). Germline CDR1 and CDR2: SEHNR and FQNEAQ (reference sequence). The V end was cut by 5 bases, the J end by 7 bases, with 15 bases between. The length of the CDR3 is 14 residues. CDR3 loop: CASSGPGQGNEQFF. Here the CDR3 DNA reads TGTGCCAGCAGCGGTCCGGGACAAGGGAATGAGCAGTTCTTC.

The genes are TRBV5-6 and TRBJ1-4; no definite D call. There are 16 residues in the CDR3. V lost 1 base and J 0 bases, leaving 10 bases between the germline ends. The germline gives CDR1 SGHDT, CDR2 YYEEEE. This chain's CDR3 is CASSLNAGPTNEKLFF. The CDR3 nucleotides read TGTGCCAGCAGCTTGAATGCAGGACCAACTAATGAAAAACTGTTTTTT.

J is TRBJ1-5 and V is TRBV5-5, with a tentative D call TRBD1 (6 bases). The V gene lost 6 bases and the J gene lost 1 base, with 17 bases spanning the gap. CDR3 length equals 16 residues. Germline V lookup: CDR1 SGHKS, CDR2 YYEKEE (reference sequence). The CDR3 bases are TGTGCCAGCAACCGGGGGGGCCAGGGAAGCAATCAGCCCCAGCATTTT. It specifies CASNRGGQGSNQPQHF.

There are a few counts of this clone. This chain uses TRBV7-8 with TRBJ1-2, with D unresolved. Trimming shortened V by 1 base and J by 8 bases, and 14 bases separated the two germline ends. Germline CDR1 is SGHVS and CDR2 is FQNEAQ. This CDR3 region has 14 residues. The CDR3 DNA reads as TGTGCCAGCAGCTTAGGACCCGTCCTCTTGGGCTACACCTTC. Translation: CASSLGPVLLGYTF.

This sequence joins TRBV6-1 and TRBJ2-1; D possibly matches TRBD1 or TRBD2 (6 bases each). Per germline, CDR1 MNHNS and CDR2 SASEGT. The CDR3 totals 17 residues. Trimming cost V 0 bases and J 5 bases, with 17 bases left between them. The DNA for the CDR3 is TGTGCCAGCAGTGAAGCAAGGGGGGCACCTAGTAACAATGAGCAGTTCTTC. It is translated as CASSEARGAPSNNEQFF.

The CDR3 DNA follows: TGTGCCAGCTCACCAAGACAGCTTCAAGAGACCCAGTACTTC. As protein: CASSPRQLQETQYF. The chain joins TRBV18 to TRBJ2-5, with D possibly being TRBD1 (5 bases). The germline V gene has CDR1 KGHSH and CDR2 LQKENI. V lost 2 bases and J lost 2, with 9 bases in between. The CDR3 runs 14 residues.

The V call is TRBV13, the J call TRBJ1-4; 8 bases line up with TRBD1. J gave up 2 bases and V 5 bases, and 4 bases lay outside the gene matches. This CDR3 is built from 15 residues. Germline V gives CDR1 PRHDT, CDR2 FYEKMQ (reference sequence). CDR3 loop: CASSLTGGTNEKLFF. CDR3 nucleotide sequence: TGTGCCAGCAGCCTTACAGGGGGTACTAATGAAAAACTGTTTTTT.

In this sample, this clone turned up a few times. The V gene is TRBV14, the J gene TRBJ2-7; possibly TRBD2 for D (7 bases). With 1 base removed from V and 4 bases from J, the gap between germline ends came to 14 bases. The CDR3 has 15 amino acids. The V gene's germline CDR1 is SGHDN and CDR2 FVKESK. The CDR3 is CASSQVGGQEYEQYF. The CDR3, as DNA: TGTGCCAGCAGCCAAGTGGGGGGGCAGGAGTACGAGCAGTACTTC.

J is TRBJ1-1 and V is TRBV15, with TRBD1 matching over 9 bases. This CDR3 spans 16 amino acids. The V and J ends lost 5 bases and 8 bases, in that order; junction bases with no gene match: 15. The germline V gene encodes CDR1 LNHNV and CDR2 YYDKDF (reference sequence). The DNA for the CDR3 is TGTGCCACCAGCTTCCGGAAAGTACAGGGGGCCGGAGAAGCTTTCTTT. Protein: CATSFRKVQGAGEAFF.

The gene calls are TRBV7-2 and TRBJ2-1, with 10 bases matching TRBD1. CDR3 size: 15 residues. Germline values: CDR1 SGHTA, CDR2 FQGNSA. Trimming cost V 4 bases and J 9 bases; bases outside gene matches: 9. In DNA form, the CDR3 reads TGTGCCAGCAGCTCAATCGGGACAGGGGTTGTTGAGCAGTTCTTC. Translation: CASSSIGTGVVEQFF.

A single count supports this clone. The chain joins TRBV6-6 to TRBJ1-6, with D hard to call. The CDR3 length is 13 residues. Trimming pared 7 bases from V and 5 bases from J, leaving 9 bases between. Germline lookup yields CDR1 MNHNY and CDR2 SVGAGI (reference sequence). In nucleotides, the CDR3 is TGTGCCAGCAAACAGTCTGATAATTCACCCCTCCACTTT. Amino acid sequence: CASKQSDNSPLHF.

The chain links TRBV27 to TRBJ2-1, with TRBD2 identical over 11 bases. The CDR3 totals 14 residues. Germline-derived CDR1 and CDR2 are MNHEY and SMNVEV (reference sequence). Trimming cost V 7 bases and J 8 bases; bases outside gene matches: 7. The CDR3, as DNA: TGTGCCAGCACCCGTAGCGGGAGGGCCGATGAGCAGTTCTTC. Translated, it gives CASTRSGRADEQFF.

The CDR3 reads CASSKGFWGGKRFSSYEQYF. CDR3 DNA: TGTGCCAGCAGCAAAGGATTCTGGGGCGGAAAGCGTTTCAGCTCCTACGAGCAGTACTTC. The V and J genes are TRBV21-1 and TRBJ2-7; the table's D call, TRBD1, has no DNA check behind it. TRBV21-1 is a listed pseudogene. The CDR3 has 20 residues.

The genes are TRBV11-2 and TRBJ2-7; TRBD1 agrees at 8 bases. The CDR3 contains 13 residues. Germline values: CDR1 SGHAT, CDR2 FQNNGV. V was pared by 5 bases and J by 3 bases, with 3 bases of the junction left unmatched. The CDR3 region has the DNA TGTGCCAGCAGCCCCGGACAGGGCTACGAGCAGTACTTC. This encodes CASSPGQGYEQYF.

The chain has TRBV9 and TRBJ2-2; no clear D gene. This CDR3 contains 17 residues. The V gene's germline CDR1 is SGDLS and CDR2 YYNGEE. V was trimmed by 2 bases and J by 1 base, leaving 15 bases between them. CDR3 in amino acids: CASSVRMEIRNTGELFF. Here the CDR3 DNA reads TGTGCCAGCAGCGTCCGAATGGAGATAAGGAACACCGGGGAGCTGTTTTTT.

The CDR3 DNA is TGTGCCAGCAGGGCGACAGGGACTAGCACAGATACGCAGTATTTT. As protein: CASRATGTSTDTQYF. The chain employs TRBV6-4 and TRBJ2-3; D is perhaps TRBD1 (7 bases). Germline loops: CDR1 MRHNA, CDR2 SNTAGT. The CDR3 has 15 residues. Trimming took 6 bases from V and 0 from J, leaving 13 bases between them.

This clone was counted a single time. This chain uses TRBV28 with TRBJ1-5, with D unclear. This CDR3 is 13 amino acids long. V was trimmed by 11 bases and J by 0 bases, leaving 11 bases between them. Per germline, CDR1 MDHEN and CDR2 SYDVKM. CDR3 amino acids: CAGSRDSNQPQHF. CDR3 DNA sequence: TGTGCCGGCTCGAGGGATAGCAATCAGCCCCAGCATTTT. Based on the CDR3 plus reference TRBV28 and TRBJ1-5, the full variable domain is DVKVTQSSRYLVKRTGEKVFLECVQDMDHENMFWYRQDPGLGLRLIYFSYDVKMKEKGDIPEGYSVSREKKERFSLILESASTNQTSMYLCAGSRDSNQPQHFGDGTRLSIL.

This rearrangement joins TRBV2 to TRBJ2-1; D unclear. The germline V and J ends were trimmed by 3 bases and 0 bases, with 9 bases remaining between them. The germline CDR1 and CDR2 sequences are SNHLY and FYNNEI. CDR3 size: 15 residues. CDR3 protein: CASSDRKSSYNEQFF. The DNA for the CDR3 is TGTGCCAGCAGTGACAGGAAGAGCTCCTACAATGAGCAGTTCTTC.

The rearrangement joins TRBV18 to TRBJ2-5; tentative D call: TRBD2 (6 bases). Germline CDR1 reads KGHSH; CDR2 reads LQKENI. CDR3 size: 13 residues. V lost 5 bases, J lost 5 bases, and 12 bases lay in between. The CDR3, as DNA: TGTGCCAGCTCATCCGGGGGAGAGGAGACCCAGTACTTC. Its protein is CASSSGGEETQYF. Using reference TRBV18 and TRBJ2-5 for the parts outside the CDR3, the full variable domain is NAGVMQNPRHLVRRRGQEARLRCSPMKGHSHVYWYRQLPEEGLKFMVYLQKENIIDESGMPKERFSAEFPKEGPSILRIQQVVRGDSAAYFCASSSGGEETQYFGPGTRLLVL.

DNA of the CDR3: TGTGCCAGCAGTAGTATCCGCGGACAGCAGTACTTC. It specifies CASSSIRGQQYF. V usage is TRBV2 and J usage is TRBJ2-7; D is unresolved. V gave up 5 bases and J gave up 8 bases, with 13 bases separating them. The CDR3 is made up of 12 amino acids. Germline CDR1 is SNHLY and CDR2 is FYNNEI. The full variable domain, its missing parts supplied by reference TRBV2 and TRBJ2-7, is EPEVTQTPSHQVTQMGQEVILRCVPISNHLYFYWYRQILGQKVEFLVSFYNNEISEKSEIFDDQFSVERPDGSNFTLKIRSTKLEDSAMYFCASSSIRGQQYFGPGTRLTVT.

The chain recombines TRBV6-5 with TRBJ1-1, with D possibly matching TRBD1 (5 bases). CDR3 size: 13 residues. CDR1 is MNHEY, CDR2 SVGAGI, per germline. V lost 5 bases, J lost 1 base, and 8 bases lay in between. The CDR3 bases are TGTGCCAGCAGTGAACAGGAGAACACTGAAGCTTTCTTT. This sequence encodes CASSEQENTEAFF.

CDR3 amino acids: CASSLRLSDPYEQYF. In DNA, the CDR3 is TGTGCCAGCAGCTTGAGACTTTCAGACCCCTACGAGCAGTACTTC. V is TRBV5-6 and J is TRBJ2-7; D is unclear. Deletions cut 1 base from V and 2 bases from J, with 13 bases between. Germline CDR1 and CDR2: SGHDT and YYEEEE. The CDR3 runs to 15 residues.

The chain links TRBV2 to TRBJ2-1; 8 positions match TRBD1. Germline lookup yields CDR1 SNHLY and CDR2 FYNNEI. J lost 0 bases, V lost 6 bases, and 4 bases had no gene match. This CDR3 is 15 amino acids long. This CDR3 reads CASRDTGGSYNEQFF. CDR3 sequence (DNA): TGTGCCAGCAGGGACACAGGGGGCTCCTACAATGAGCAGTTCTTC.